Each of the 25 T cell receptor beta chains below was sequenced from the same sample in a study of beta chain features in type 1 diabetes. Study observations and caveats: Across all four CD4+ subsets, people with type 1 diabetes showed modestly shorter TCRB CDR3s.

These receptors are not linked to any known antigen. Expressed TCRB transcripts were sequenced after all isolated RNA was converted to cDNA. Method: immunoSEQ multiplex PCR; TCRdb's copy keeps in-frame clones and lacks some. The data hold 25,000 to 30,000 clones, with 40% to 60% observed a single time. Sequencing input: stem cell memory CD4+ T cells from blood. The receptors shown here come from a man younger than 45 with type 1 diabetes.

The chain links TRBV4-3 to TRBJ2-4; 9 nucleotides line up with TRBD1. From germline, CDR1 is LGHNA and CDR2 YSLEER. The CDR3 runs to 15 residues. V gave up 4 bases and J gave up 1 base; unmatched junction bases: 2. Written as DNA, the CDR3 is TGCGCCAGCAGCCGAGGACAGGGGGCCAAAAACATTCAGTACTTC. It specifies CASSRGQGAKNIQYF.

The CDR3: CAVRSGGETQYF. As DNA, the CDR3 is TGTGCCGTTCGAAGCGGAGGTGAGACCCAGTACTTC. V is TRBV7-2 and J is TRBJ2-5; weak D call: TRBD2 (5 bases). With 11 bases removed from V and 5 bases from J, the gap between germline ends came to 15 bases. Germline-derived CDR1 and CDR2 are SGHTA and FQGNSA. This CDR3 has 12 amino acids.

There are a few counts of this clone. This chain uses TRBV6-1 with TRBJ2-1; D perhaps matches TRBD2 (5 bases). The CDR3 runs to 15 residues. The V and J ends lost 6 bases and 6 bases respectively, with 18 bases between them. Looked up from germline, CDR1 is MNHNS and CDR2 is SASEGT. The CDR3 nucleotides are TGTGCCAGCAGCAAATACCTTGTTGGGAGCAATGAGCAGTTCTTC. Translating gives CASSKYLVGSNEQFF.

This CDR3 reads CASSFAGHSATGYTF. DNA of the CDR3: TGTGCCAGCAGCTTTGCGGGTCATTCGGCGACAGGCTACACCTTC. J is TRBJ1-2 and V is TRBV11-3; D is undetermined. Trimming left V 3 bases short and J 8 bases short, with 19 bases between. The V gene's germline CDR1 is SGHNT and CDR2 YENEEA. This CDR3 contains 15 residues. Full variable domain (remainder filled in from reference TRBV11-3 and TRBJ1-2): EAGVVQSPRYKIIEKKQPVAFWCNPISGHNTLYWYLQNLGQGPELLIRYENEEAVDDSQLPKDRFSAERLKGVDSTLKIQPAELGDSAVYLCASSFAGHSATGYTFGSGTRLTVV.

This clone was counted once. The gene calls are TRBV5-1 and TRBJ1-6; D ambiguous. The CDR3 sequence is 13 residues long. Germline V gene sequence: CDR1 SGHRS, CDR2 YFSETQ. Between the trimmed V and J ends, which lost 2 bases and 3 bases, there was a span of 3 bases. The CDR3 here is CASSFNYNSPLHF. The DNA for the CDR3 is TGCGCCAGCAGCTTTAACTATAATTCACCCCTCCACTTT.

The chain carries TRBV10-1 and TRBJ2-3, with TRBD2 as a possible D gene (5 bases). Looked up from germline, CDR1 is WNHNN and CDR2 is SYGVQD (reference sequence). V dropped 3 bases and J dropped 3 bases, with 19 bases sitting between them. The CDR3 totals 17 residues. CDR3 bases: TGCGCCAGCAGTGACTCCCCCCGGGATTCCTGGACAGATACGCAGTATTTT. As protein: CASSDSPRDSWTDTQYF.

The CDR3, as DNA: TGTGCCAGTAGTCTGGGACAGGGGAAGAGGCAGCCCCAGCATTTT. Translated, it gives CASSLGQGKRQPQHF. This rearrangement joins TRBV19 to TRBJ1-5; 10 positions match TRBD1. CDR3 length: 15 amino acids. Germline CDR1 reads LNHDA; CDR2 reads SQIVND (reference sequence). V lost 5 bases and J lost 7; bases outside the gene matches: 8.

The chain recombines TRBV18 with TRBJ2-2; D is possibly TRBD2 (5 bases). The CDR3 consists of 15 residues. Trimming pared 2 bases from V and 2 bases from J, leaving 9 bases between. In germline, CDR1 is KGHSH, CDR2 LQKENI. Here the CDR3 reads CASSPDRLNTGELFF. The CDR3 coding sequence is TGTGCCAGCTCACCAGATCGACTAAACACCGGGGAGCTGTTTTTT.

The genes are TRBV4-2 and TRBJ2-6; perhaps TRBD2 as D (6 bases). The CDR3 is made up of 18 amino acids. Germline CDR1 is LGHNA and CDR2 is YNFKEQ. V was pared by 0 bases and J by 1 base, with 13 bases between. The CDR3 DNA follows: TGTGCCAGCAGCCAAGATCCCGCAGGGAGGTCTGGGGCCAACGTCCTGACTTTC. Translating gives CASSQDPAGRSGANVLTF.

A few counts support this clone. Different DNA sequences within this sample yield the same CDR3. The gene calls are TRBV5-1 and TRBJ2-7; D is possibly TRBD1 (6 bases). This CDR3 has 13 amino acids. Trimming shortened V by 3 bases and J by 2 bases, and 9 bases separated the two germline ends. CDR1 and CDR2 (germline): SGHRS, YFSETQ. The chain's CDR3 is CASSSGDTYEQYF. The CDR3 DNA follows: TGCGCCAGCAGCTCTGGGGACACCTACGAGCAGTACTTC.

J is TRBJ2-7 and V is TRBV2, with 7 bases that match TRBD1. The CDR3 covers 12 residues. V lost 4 bases to trimming and J lost 7 bases; unmatched junction nucleotides: 4. From germline, CDR1 is SNHLY and CDR2 FYNNEI. Here the CDR3 DNA reads TGTGCCAGCAGTGGGGACAGCTTGGAGCAGTACTTC. The encoded protein is CASSGDSLEQYF. The complete variable domain, with remaining parts taken from reference TRBV2 and TRBJ2-7, reads EPEVTQTPSHQVTQMGQEVILRCVPISNHLYFYWYRQILGQKVEFLVSFYNNEISEKSEIFDDQFSVERPDGSNFTLKIRSTKLEDSAMYFCASSGDSLEQYFGPGTRLTVT.

The chain uses TRBV21-1 and TRBJ1-1; the table's D call, TRBD1, was not checked against the DNA. TRBV21-1 is described as a pseudogene. This CDR3 spans 15 amino acids. CDR3 sequence: CASSRLVEKQAEAFF. The CDR3 DNA sequence: TGTGCCAGCAGTAGGCTCGTTGAAAAACAGGCTGAAGCTTTCTTT.

Only a few counts were recorded for this clone. V gene TRBV2 combines with J gene TRBJ1-6, with unresolved D. This CDR3 is built from 14 residues. Germline CDR1 and CDR2: SNHLY and FYNNEI. Trimming left V 10 bases short and J 0 bases short, with 10 bases between. The CDR3, as DNA: TGTGCCACCCAAGATAGCTCCTATAATTCACCCCTCCACTTT. Its translation is CATQDSSYNSPLHF.

This clone was counted a few times. This chain connects TRBV7-2 to TRBJ2-7; D not certain. The V end was cut by 5 bases, the J end by 6 bases, with 14 bases between. CDR1 SGHTA and CDR2 FQGNSA come from the germline V gene. The CDR3 runs to 13 residues. CDR3 loop: CASSREYSGEQYF. DNA of the CDR3: TGTGCCAGCAGCCGCGAGTACTCGGGCGAGCAGTACTTC.

This clone showed up just a few times. The V and J genes are TRBV29-1 and TRBJ2-7; perhaps TRBD1 as D (6 bases). CDR3 size: 11 residues. V was shortened by 7 bases and J by 5 bases, with 12 bases between the two germline ends. Per the germline V gene, CDR1 is SQVTM and CDR2 is ANQGSEA. In nucleotides, the CDR3 is TGCAGCGCAACGTACAGGGACGAGCAGTACTTC. Translating it yields CSATYRDEQYF.

The V gene is TRBV5-1, the J gene TRBJ1-4; D gene unclear. This CDR3 is 15 amino acids long. The V end was cut by 4 bases, the J end by 0 bases, with 10 bases between. CDR1 and CDR2 (germline): SGHRS, YFSETQ. The CDR3 here is CASSEHLATNEKLFF. The CDR3 region has the DNA TGCGCCAGCAGCGAACACCTTGCAACTAATGAAAAACTGTTTTTT.

The chain has TRBV19 and TRBJ1-2; 8 bases are shared with TRBD1. The CDR3 runs to 13 residues. Germline loops: CDR1 LNHDA, CDR2 SQIVND (reference sequence). The ends lost 5 bases at V and 7 bases at J; junction bases unmatched: 6. CDR3 residues: CASSPGQGGGYTF. The CDR3 DNA is TGTGCCAGTAGTCCAGGACAGGGTGGTGGCTACACCTTC.

CDR3 in DNA: TGCGCCAGCAGCTCCGGACAGGGGAACACTGAAGCTTTCTTT. Amino acids: CASSSGQGNTEAFF. The rearrangement links TRBV5-1 to TRBJ1-1; 8 nucleotides agree with TRBD1. The CDR3 covers 14 residues. Germline trimming cut 3 bases from V and 1 base from J; bases unmatched to any gene: 2. CDR1 is SGHRS, CDR2 YFSETQ, per germline.

This chain connects TRBV19 to TRBJ2-1, with 10 nucleotides matching TRBD1. Germline lookup yields CDR1 LNHDA and CDR2 SQIVND (reference sequence). V trimming: 4 bases; J trimming: 2 bases; junction bases outside the gene matches: 11. The CDR3 spans 18 residues. The CDR3 coding sequence is TGTGCCAGTAGTAAATTACAGCTCGGGACAGGGGCCTACAATGAGCAGTTCTTC. Translation: CASSKLQLGTGAYNEQFF.

V is TRBV11-3 and J is TRBJ2-1; no clear D. Germline CDR1 and CDR2: SGHNT and YENEEA. The V end was cut by 2 bases, the J end by 4 bases, with 3 bases between. This CDR3 has 12 amino acids. The CDR3 coding sequence is TGTGCCAGCAGCTTACAATACAATGAGCAGTTCTTC. It is translated as CASSLQYNEQFF.

This chain links TRBV2 with TRBJ1-2; 9 bases align to TRBD1. CDR3 length: 12 residues. Losses at the gene ends were 6 bases for V and 6 bases for J; bases not matched to a gene: 2. Germline V CDR1 and CDR2: SNHLY, FYNNEI. CDR3 sequence (DNA): TGTGCCAGCAGGACAGGGGGAGATGGCTACACCTTC. It yields the protein CASRTGGDGYTF.

This chain links TRBV5-1 with TRBJ2-3; D remains unclear. CDR1 and CDR2 (germline): SGHRS, YFSETQ. V was cut by 5 bases and J by 0 bases, with 10 bases left in between. There are 14 residues in the CDR3. The CDR3 reads CASSLGRSTDTQYF. As DNA, the CDR3 is TGCGCCAGCAGTCTAGGCCGTAGCACAGATACGCAGTATTTT.

This chain uses TRBV6-6 with TRBJ2-7, with a possible D match to TRBD1 (5 bases). The CDR3 is made up of 11 amino acids. Germline lookup yields CDR1 MNHNY and CDR2 SVGAGI (reference sequence). V shed 5 bases and J shed 5 bases, with 7 bases lying between them. CDR3 region: CASSKGDEQYF. The CDR3 nucleotides are TGTGCCAGCAGTAAAGGGGACGAGCAGTACTTC.

This clone has just a few counts. V usage is TRBV18 and J usage is TRBJ2-7; TRBD1 matches 10 bases. The V gene end was trimmed by 4 bases and the J gene end by 3 bases; junction bases not matched to a gene: 6. This CDR3 comprises 15 residues. Germline V lookup: CDR1 KGHSH, CDR2 LQKENI. CDR3 nucleotides: TGTGCCAGCTCACGAACCGGGACAGGGGTCTACGAGCAGTACTTC. Translation gives CASSRTGTGVYEQYF.

Only a few counts were recorded for this clone. The chain recombines TRBV7-2 with TRBJ2-3; D may be TRBD2 (5 bases). The CDR3 loop spans 16 amino acids. Germline-derived CDR1 and CDR2 are SGHTA and FQGNSA. The ends were cut back, 5 bases at V and 2 bases at J, with 17 bases in the middle. The CDR3 coding sequence is TGTGCCAGCAGCGGGAGAGGAGTGCTTTCCACAGATACGCAGTATTTT. Protein product: CASSGRGVLSTDTQYF.